The 16 T cell receptor beta chains below all came from one sample that was sequenced in a study of a mutant IDH1 vaccine in newly diagnosed glioma (dated by TCRdb to the early 2020s). Their target antigens are unknown. The meaning of the sample's time point label: week 35, safety follow-up. Each vaccine dose was 300 ug of a 20-mer mutant IDH1 peptide in Montanide, given subcutaneously with topical imiquimod. Libraries were built with the immunoSEQ multiplex PCR assay. TCRdb limited this immuneACCESS table to in-frame rearrangements with V and J called. A share of clones is missing; checked studies link under half to unresolved V genes, and the rest is unexplained. Within this sample are 58,000 or so clones, with about 86% of them counted one time only. The ten largest clonotypes hold roughly 1.5% of the sample. This specimen was PBMCs, taken from a glioma patient whose treatment included an IDH1 peptide vaccine. All receptors derive from a man aged 35 to 55 with glioma.

This rearrangement joins TRBV9 to TRBJ2-7; 14 positions match TRBD2. The CDR3 is made up of 17 amino acids. Trimming took 4 bases from V and 3 from J; bases not matched to a gene: 9. The germline gives CDR1 SGDLS, CDR2 YYNGEE. The CDR3 protein is CASSLTAGTSGSYEQYF. CDR3 coding DNA: TGTGCCAGCAGCTTGACGGCCGGGACTAGCGGGAGCTACGAGCAGTACTTC. Full variable domain (missing parts from reference TRBV9 and TRBJ2-7): DSGVTQTPKHLITATGQRVTLRCSPRSGDLSVYWYQQSLDQGLQFLIQYYNGEERAKGNILERFSAQQFPDLHSELNLSSLELGDSALYFCASSLTAGTSGSYEQYFGPGTRLTVT.

The V gene is TRBV28, the J gene TRBJ2-6; D gene ambiguous. Germline assignment: CDR1 MDHEN and CDR2 SYDVKM. The CDR3 runs 16 residues. Trimming stripped 6 bases from V and 4 bases from J, with 16 bases between. The CDR3: CASSHPPRSGANVLTF. CDR3 in DNA: TGTGCCAGCAGCCACCCCCCACGCTCGGGGGCCAACGTCCTGACTTTC. Full variable domain (outside the CDR3, taken from reference TRBV28 and TRBJ2-6): DVKVTQSSRYLVKRTGEKVFLECVQDMDHENMFWYRQDPGLGLRLIYFSYDVKMKEKGDIPEGYSVSREKKERFSLILESASTNQTSMYLCASSHPPRSGANVLTFGAGSRLTVL.

This chain connects TRBV9 to TRBJ1-4; D uncertain. Between the trimmed V and J ends, which lost 1 base and 1 base, there was a span of 8 bases. The CDR3 is made up of 15 amino acids. Germline V gene lookup returns CDR1 SGDLS and CDR2 YYNGEE. The CDR3 loop reads CASSVTWRTNEKLFF. Here the CDR3 DNA reads TGTGCCAGCAGCGTAACGTGGAGAACTAATGAAAAACTGTTTTTT.

The chain uses TRBV2 and TRBJ2-7; 7 bases line up with TRBD2. Germline V CDR1 and CDR2: SNHLY, FYNNEI. J was trimmed by 0 bases and V by 6 bases; bases with no gene match: 11. The CDR3 has 16 residues. The CDR3 region is CASRSPLAVSSYEQYF. The CDR3 DNA is TGTGCCAGCAGGTCACCCCTAGCGGTGAGCTCCTACGAGCAGTACTTC.

The chain has TRBV12-2 and TRBJ2-1; no DNA check was done on the table's D call, TRBD2. TRBV12-2 is noted as a pseudogene. This CDR3 is 17 amino acids long. The CDR3 is CASRSPIRSVCYHEQFF. CDR3 DNA sequence: TGTGCAAGTCGCTCCCCTATTAGGAGCGTATGCTACCATGAGCAGTTCTTC.

Here the CDR3 DNA reads TGTGCCAGCAGCCTGGAAACGACCGGGAGGGCCAGCTACTTC. As protein: CASSLETTGRASYF. The chain is built from TRBV5-5 and TRBJ2-5, with 8 bases that match TRBD2. Germline loops: CDR1 SGHKS, CDR2 YYEKEE (reference sequence). The CDR3 length is 14 residues. V trimming: 4 bases; J trimming: 14 bases; junction bases outside the gene matches: 16.

The CDR3 reads CASSGASTSRYEQYF. The CDR3 bases are TGTGCCAGCAGTGGGGCGTCCACGTCGCGGTACGAGCAGTACTTC. V gene TRBV2 combines with J gene TRBJ2-7; D is ambiguous. V lost 4 bases and J 4 bases, leaving 17 bases between the germline ends. Germline V gene lookup returns CDR1 SNHLY and CDR2 FYNNEI. The CDR3 consists of 15 residues.

The V gene is TRBV10-3, the J gene TRBJ2-3; 8 nucleotides line up with TRBD2. V lost 8 bases, J lost 3 bases, and 10 bases stayed unmatched. Per the germline V gene, CDR1 is ENHRY and CDR2 is SYGVKD. The CDR3 has 15 amino acids. The CDR3 DNA reads as TGTGCCATCCGCCGGAGAGCGGGGGAGACAGATACGCAGTATTTT. Its protein is CAIRRRAGETDTQYF.

V is TRBV5-6 and J is TRBJ2-7, with 12 bases matching TRBD2. The CDR3 extends over 16 amino acids. V was clipped by 4 bases and J by 3 bases; unmatched bases: 8. Germline CDR1 SGHDT, CDR2 YYEEEE. In DNA form, the CDR3 reads TGTGCCAGCAGCAACCCACTAGCGGGAGGCAGCTACGAGCAGTACTTC. It codes for CASSNPLAGGSYEQYF.

The gene calls are TRBV5-1 and TRBJ2-7, with 10 bases matching TRBD2. V trimming: 3 bases; J trimming: 6 bases; junction bases outside the gene matches: 18. Germline loops: CDR1 SGHRS, CDR2 YFSETQ. The CDR3 covers 18 residues. For the CDR3, the DNA is TGCGCCAGCAGCTCCCGGGACAGTAAGACTAGCGGGTTCTCCGAGCAGTACTTC. It translates to CASSSRDSKTSGFSEQYF.

This clone came up a few times. This chain links TRBV7-3 with TRBJ2-7; 9 bases match TRBD2. CDR1 and CDR2 (germline): SGHTA, FQGTGA. With 6 bases clipped from V and 0 bases from J, the junction kept 6 bases outside the gene matches. The CDR3 has 15 residues. The CDR3 spells CASSFSGSSSYEQYF. The CDR3, as DNA: TGTGCCAGCAGTTTTAGCGGGAGTAGCTCCTACGAGCAGTACTTC.

The gene calls are TRBV15 and TRBJ2-7; 7 positions match TRBD2. Germline-derived CDR1 and CDR2 are LNHNV and YYDKDF (reference sequence). The CDR3 runs 13 residues. Losses at the gene ends were 2 bases for V and 2 bases for J; bases not matched to a gene: 0. CDR3 amino acids: CATSRRGAYEQYF. CDR3 DNA sequence: TGTGCCACCAGCAGACGGGGGGCCTACGAGCAGTACTTC. The whole variable domain, filled in from reference TRBV15 and TRBJ2-7, reads DAMVIQNPRYQVTQFGKPVTLSCSQTLNHNVMYWYQQKSSQAPKLLFHYYDKDFNNEADTPDNFQSRRPNTSFCFLDIRSPGLGDTAMYLCATSRRGAYEQYFGPGTRLTVT.

The chain carries TRBV6-4 and TRBJ1-5; D might be TRBD1 (6 bases). Germline V lookup: CDR1 MRHNA, CDR2 SNTAGT. The CDR3 consists of 13 residues. Trimming left V 8 bases short and J 6 bases short, with 14 bases between. CDR3 in amino acids: CASWGGAAQPQHF. The CDR3 DNA is TGTGCCAGCTGGGGGGGGGCCGCTCAGCCCCAGCATTTT.

V is TRBV11-2 and J is TRBJ2-7, with 9 bases identical to TRBD1. This CDR3 spans 15 amino acids. Germline CDR1 SGHAT, CDR2 FQNNGV. V lost 4 bases, J lost 4 bases, and 8 bases stayed unmatched. The CDR3 DNA reads TGTGCCAGCAGCTCCATTAGGACAGGGGAATACGAGCAGTACTTC. The encoded protein is CASSSIRTGEYEQYF.

The chain carries TRBV18 and TRBJ2-3; D not certain. The CDR3 has 12 amino acids. Per the germline V gene, CDR1 is KGHSH and CDR2 is LQKENI. V lost 5 bases and J lost 7, with 10 bases in between. The CDR3 loop reads CASSTPDYTQYF. In DNA, the CDR3 is TGTGCCAGCTCAACGCCCGACTATACGCAGTATTTT.

The table lists this clone with a few counts. The chain joins TRBV4-1 to TRBJ2-3; D not resolved. Germline values: CDR1 MGHRA, CDR2 YSYEKL. V lost 4 bases and J lost 5, with 13 bases in between. This CDR3 is built from 14 residues. The CDR3 spells CASSRSPVQDTQYF. In DNA, the CDR3 is TGCGCCAGCAGCCGAAGCCCGGTTCAAGATACGCAGTATTTT.